A single T cell receptor beta chain is shown here with its context. The germline V gene encodes CDR1 SGHVS and CDR2 FQNEAQ. This CDR3 region has 12 residues. Trimming took off 10 bases at V and 1 base at J, with 10 bases between the two ends. This entry comes from a study of OX40 agonist ivuxolimab in advanced cancers. The table came from immunoSEQ multiplex PCR; TCRdb's copy has only in-frame clones and leaves some out. The sample comprises some 86,000 clones, roughly 91% of which are singletons, and around 0.35% rests with the top ten. V gene TRBV7-8 combines with J gene TRBJ1-1; no clear D. The specimen was CD4+ or CD8+ T cells sorted from blood, collected in a trial of the OX40 agonist ivuxolimab. The TCR was taken from an adult with an advanced solid tumor such as melanoma, head and neck, liver or kidney cancer. CDR3 DNA sequence: TGTGCCACCTCCAGAGCGAACACTGAAGCTTTCTTT. It translates to CATSRANTEAFF.